This T cell receptor (beta chain) was identified during a study of read filtering for tumor transcriptome and immune sequencing. Study summary: Among patients, 17 to 20 were male and more than 12 female, aged about 47 to 85 (mean about 66).

This clonotype was counted a few times. What it recognizes is unknown. The library was built from roughly 400 ng RNA with molecular barcoded adaptors for alpha/delta and beta/gamma chains. TCRdb re-called the reads with MiXCR, one entry per CDR3 protein. This table holds about 24,000 distinct CDR3 sequences, around a fifth found once. General study points: Even smaller IR-seq throughput identified most shared clonotypes.

Input material: a population of CD138-negative cells sorted from bone marrow. The TCR comes from a donor aged 40 or over with multiple myeloma.

The CDR3, as DNA: TGCAGTTCTTGGAGGGGGAGATCAGAGACCCAGTACTTC. This translates into CSSWRGRSETQYF. This rearrangement joins TRBV20-1 to TRBJ2-5; D is tentatively TRBD1 or TRBD2 (6 bases each). V was pared by 8 bases and J by 4 bases, with 17 bases between. Germline loops: CDR1 DFQATT, CDR2 SNEGSKA (reference sequence). CDR3 length: 13 residues.